This T cell receptor (beta chain) stems from a study of cytomegalovirus exposure and HLA in healthy donors. CDR1 is KGHSY and CDR2 is FQNENV in the germline V gene. The CDR3 spans 15 residues. J lost 4 bases, V lost 6 bases, and 11 bases had no gene match. Primers included in the PCR were 60 Vbeta and 13 Jbeta primers. TCRdb's table, derived via immunoSEQ multiplex PCR, lists solely in-frame clones and lacks some. The sample holds 85,000 to 130,000 clones, roughly 77% seen once. The sequenced sample consisted of PBMCs. The clonotype was recovered from a middle-aged man in good health and CMV-seronegative. The chain joins TRBV16 to TRBJ2-7; the match to TRBD1 covers 8 bases. CDR3 protein: CASRQDRTGRYEQYF. The CDR3 DNA is TGTGCCAGCAGACAAGATCGGACAGGGCGGTACGAGCAGTACTTC.